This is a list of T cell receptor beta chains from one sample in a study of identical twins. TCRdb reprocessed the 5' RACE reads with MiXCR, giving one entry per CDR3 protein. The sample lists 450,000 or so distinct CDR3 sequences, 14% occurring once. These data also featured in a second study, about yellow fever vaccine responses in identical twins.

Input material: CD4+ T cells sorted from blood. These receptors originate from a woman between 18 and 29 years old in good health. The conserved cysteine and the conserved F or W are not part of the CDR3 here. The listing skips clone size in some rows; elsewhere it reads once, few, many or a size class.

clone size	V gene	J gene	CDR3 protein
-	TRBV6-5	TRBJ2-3	ASSSFGSGFSDTQY
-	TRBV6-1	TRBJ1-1	ASRIGGRVLTEAF
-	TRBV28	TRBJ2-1	ASSALTGSHYNEQF
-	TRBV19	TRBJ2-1	ASRALAPNNEQF
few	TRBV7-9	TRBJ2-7	ASSFWEESSYEQY
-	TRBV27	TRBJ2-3	ASSHRATDTQY
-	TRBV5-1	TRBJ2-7	ASTGAGGYEQY
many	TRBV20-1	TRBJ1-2	SARDSLQYGYT
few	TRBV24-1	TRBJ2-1	ATSGGREVNEQF
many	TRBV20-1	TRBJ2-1	SERGSSYNEQF
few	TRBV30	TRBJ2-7	AWSHRAEQY
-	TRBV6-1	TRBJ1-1	ASSEGVGTEAF
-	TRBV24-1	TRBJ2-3	ATSDPTGLVTDTQY
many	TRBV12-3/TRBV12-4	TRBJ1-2	ASSLIANYGYT